The rows below give T cell receptor beta chains drawn from one sample of a study of blood T cell repertoires in COVID-19. Assay: immunoSEQ multiplex PCR; the TCRdb copy retains only in-frame clones and omits some. The repertoire holds 220,000 or so clones, with about 85% as singletons. Sequenced sample: peripheral blood. The receptors were sampled from a man aged 25-45 years with active or convalescent COVID-19. Each CDR3 is given with its conserved first and last residue. Each record gives: V gene, J gene, clone size, D gene, CDR3 protein, CDR3 DNA. A D gene is named only where the DNA matches it firmly. The listing skips clone size in some rows; elsewhere it reads once, few, many or a size class.

v_gene: TRBV9; j_gene: TRBJ1-5; abundance: few; d_gene: .; CDR3aa: CASSPQAGGGNQPQHF; CDR3nt: TGTGCCAGCAGCCCCCAAGCGGGGGGTGGCAATCAGCCCCAGCATTTT
v_gene: TRBV7-9; j_gene: TRBJ1-2; abundance: .; d_gene: .; CDR3aa: CASSLGGFYYGYTF; CDR3nt: TGTGCCAGCAGCTTAGGAGGATTCTATTATGGCTACACCTTC
v_gene: TRBV3-1/TRBV3-2; j_gene: TRBJ2-7; abundance: .; d_gene: TRBD1; CDR3aa: CASSHPDRVGSYEQYF; CDR3nt: TGTGCCAGCAGCCACCCCGACAGGGTTGGATCCTACGAGCAGTACTTC
v_gene: TRBV2; j_gene: TRBJ2-3; abundance: .; d_gene: .; CDR3aa: CASGVGLFTDTQYF; CDR3nt: TGTGCCAGCGGCGTCGGACTCTTTACAGATACGCAGTATTTT
v_gene: TRBV6-5; j_gene: TRBJ1-2; abundance: .; d_gene: TRBD1; CDR3aa: CASRGTGVYGYTF; CDR3nt: TGTGCCAGCAGGGGGACAGGCGTCTATGGCTACACCTTC
v_gene: TRBV24-1; j_gene: TRBJ2-5; abundance: .; d_gene: TRBD2; CDR3aa: CATSDTGTSGVGETQYF; CDR3nt: TGTGCCACCAGTGACACTGGGACTAGCGGGGTGGGGGAGACCCAGTACTTC
v_gene: TRBV7-9; j_gene: TRBJ1-3; abundance: .; d_gene: .; CDR3aa: CASSLSGGNTIYF; CDR3nt: TGTGCCAGCAGCTTATCGGGGGGAAACACCATATATTTT
v_gene: TRBV4-2; j_gene: TRBJ2-7; abundance: .; d_gene: TRBD2; CDR3aa: CASSQTGGGNEQYF; CDR3nt: TGTGCCAGCAGCCAAACCGGGGGAGGGAACGAGCAGTACTTC
v_gene: TRBV7-6; j_gene: TRBJ1-2; abundance: .; d_gene: .; CDR3aa: CASSLEAGGGGYTF; CDR3nt: TGTGCCAGCAGCTTAGAGGCGGGCGGGGGTGGCTACACCTTC
v_gene: TRBV15; j_gene: TRBJ2-1; abundance: .; d_gene: .; CDR3aa: CATSRAPRPGSYNEQFF; CDR3nt: TGTGCCACCAGCAGAGCCCCAAGGCCGGGTTCCTACAATGAGCAGTTCTTC
v_gene: TRBV5-1; j_gene: TRBJ2-1; abundance: .; d_gene: TRBD2; CDR3aa: CASSLFGSGKANEQFF; CDR3nt: TGCGCCAGCAGCTTGTTTGGTAGCGGGAAGGCCAATGAGCAGTTCTTC
v_gene: TRBV28; j_gene: TRBJ1-5; abundance: few; d_gene: .; CDR3aa: CASSLWVQGGAQPQHF; CDR3nt: TGTGCCAGCAGTTTATGGGTTCAGGGAGGGGCGCAGCCCCAGCATTTT
v_gene: TRBV3-1/TRBV3-2; j_gene: TRBJ1-5; abundance: .; d_gene: TRBD1; CDR3aa: CASSQTGGSYQPQHF; CDR3nt: TGTGCCAGCAGCCAAACAGGGGGCTCTTATCAGCCCCAGCATTTT
v_gene: TRBV6-6; j_gene: TRBJ2-7; abundance: .; d_gene: TRBD1; CDR3aa: CASSATGATYEQYF; CDR3nt: TGTGCCAGCAGTGCCACAGGGGCTACCTACGAGCAGTACTTC
v_gene: TRBV9; j_gene: TRBJ1-4; abundance: .; d_gene: .; CDR3aa: CASSVDARPGEINEKLFF; CDR3nt: TGTGCCAGCAGCGTAGACGCTAGACCAGGGGAGATTAATGAAAAACTGTTTTTT
v_gene: TRBV6-5; j_gene: TRBJ1-2; abundance: .; d_gene: TRBD1; CDR3aa: CASSPRQGAFYGYTF; CDR3nt: TGTGCCAGCAGTCCACGACAGGGGGCGTTCTATGGCTACACCTTC
v_gene: TRBV27; j_gene: TRBJ1-2; abundance: .; d_gene: .; CDR3aa: CASSSQTGTWETF; CDR3nt: TGTGCCAGCAGTTCCCAGACCGGGACATGGGAGACCTTC
v_gene: TRBV7-2; j_gene: TRBJ2-1; abundance: .; d_gene: .; CDR3aa: CASSLPLGSYNEQFF; CDR3nt: TGTGCCAGCAGCTTACCCCTAGGGAGTTACAATGAGCAGTTCTTC
v_gene: TRBV4-2; j_gene: TRBJ2-3; abundance: .; d_gene: .; CDR3aa: CASSQDESQNTQYF; CDR3nt: TGTGCCAGCAGCCAAGATGAGTCCCAAAATACGCAGTATTTT
v_gene: TRBV24-1; j_gene: TRBJ2-3; abundance: .; d_gene: .; CDR3aa: CATSRAGKATDTQYF; CDR3nt: TGTGCCACCTCCAGAGCGGGTAAGGCCACAGATACGCAGTATTTT
v_gene: TRBV18; j_gene: TRBJ2-1; abundance: .; d_gene: TRBD2; CDR3aa: CASSPPASGYNEQFF; CDR3nt: TGTGCCAGCTCACCACCAGCTAGCGGCTACAATGAGCAGTTCTTC
v_gene: TRBV5-4; j_gene: TRBJ1-1; abundance: .; d_gene: .; CDR3aa: CASSPNAVLTEAFF; CDR3nt: TGTGCCAGCAGCCCGAACGCAGTCTTGACTGAAGCTTTCTTT
v_gene: TRBV7-9; j_gene: TRBJ1-1; abundance: .; d_gene: TRBD1; CDR3aa: CASSSQGARTEAFF; CDR3nt: TGTGCCAGCAGCTCACAGGGGGCCAGGACTGAAGCTTTCTTT
v_gene: TRBV10-2; j_gene: TRBJ1-4; abundance: .; d_gene: TRBD1; CDR3aa: CASSETGGNEKLFF; CDR3nt: TGCGCCAGCAGTGAGACAGGGGGGAATGAAAAACTGTTTTTT
v_gene: TRBV7-2; j_gene: TRBJ2-7; abundance: .; d_gene: TRBD2; CDR3aa: CASSRGLAEYEQYF; CDR3nt: TGTGCCAGCAGCCGCGGACTAGCGGAGTACGAGCAGTACTTC
v_gene: TRBV24-1; j_gene: TRBJ1-2; abundance: .; d_gene: .; CDR3aa: CATSDGDRRGNGYTF; CDR3nt: TGTGCCACCAGTGACGGAGACCGTCGCGGGAATGGCTACACCTTC
v_gene: TRBV7-2; j_gene: TRBJ2-2; abundance: .; d_gene: .; CDR3aa: CASSPRQARNTGELFF; CDR3nt: TGTGCCAGCAGCCCGCGCCAAGCCCGGAACACCGGGGAGCTGTTTTTT
v_gene: TRBV28; j_gene: TRBJ1-5; abundance: .; d_gene: .; CDR3aa: CASNSGLTSQPQHF; CDR3nt: TGTGCCAGCAATTCAGGGCTTACAAGTCAGCCCCAGCATTTT
v_gene: TRBV9; j_gene: TRBJ2-3; abundance: .; d_gene: TRBD1; CDR3aa: CASSVTGVTDTQYF; CDR3nt: TGTGCCAGCAGCGTGACAGGGGTCACAGATACGCAGTATTTT
v_gene: TRBV12-2; j_gene: TRBJ1-2; abundance: .; d_gene: .; CDR3aa: CASRLGRPGDSNYGYTF; CDR3nt: TGTGCAAGTCGCTTAGGTCGTCCAGGGGATTCTAACTATGGCTACACCTTC
v_gene: TRBV6-2/TRBV6-3; j_gene: TRBJ2-7; abundance: few; d_gene: TRBD2; CDR3aa: CASSIAGPIGYEQYF; CDR3nt: TGTGCCAGCAGTATAGCGGGTCCAATCGGGTACGAGCAGTACTTC
v_gene: TRBV4-2; j_gene: TRBJ1-1; abundance: .; d_gene: TRBD1; CDR3aa: CASSLGLPGQGEAFF; CDR3nt: TGTGCCAGCAGCCTTGGGCTCCCGGGACAGGGTGAAGCTTTCTTT
v_gene: TRBV6-2/TRBV6-3; j_gene: TRBJ1-1; abundance: .; d_gene: TRBD1; CDR3aa: CASSYRGQSMNTEAFF; CDR3nt: TGTGCCAGCAGTTACCGGGGACAGAGTATGAACACTGAAGCTTTCTTT
v_gene: TRBV7-2; j_gene: TRBJ2-7; abundance: few; d_gene: TRBD2; CDR3aa: CASSRQSSGTYYEQYF; CDR3nt: TGTGCCAGCAGCCGTCAAAGTAGCGGGACCTACTACGAGCAGTACTTC
v_gene: TRBV28; j_gene: TRBJ2-2; abundance: .; d_gene: TRBD1; CDR3aa: CASATLSGTATGELFF; CDR3nt: TGTGCCAGCGCTACGCTGTCCGGGACAGCCACCGGGGAGCTGTTTTTT
v_gene: TRBV19; j_gene: TRBJ2-2; abundance: .; d_gene: TRBD2; CDR3aa: CATQTSPNTGELFF; CDR3nt: TGTGCCACCCAGACTAGCCCGAACACCGGGGAGCTGTTTTTT
v_gene: TRBV3-1/TRBV3-2; j_gene: TRBJ2-7; abundance: .; d_gene: TRBD1; CDR3aa: CASSQATRDREHEQYF; CDR3nt: TGTGCCAGCAGCCAAGCCACGCGGGACAGGGAACACGAGCAGTACTTC
v_gene: TRBV5-6; j_gene: TRBJ1-5; abundance: .; d_gene: .; CDR3aa: CASSLGGGQSSRPQHF; CDR3nt: TGTGCCAGCAGCTTGGGGGGCGGACAGAGCAGCCGGCCCCAGCATTTT
v_gene: TRBV7-2; j_gene: TRBJ2-2; abundance: .; d_gene: TRBD1; CDR3aa: CASSPTRTGQTGELFF; CDR3nt: TGTGCCAGCAGCCCGACGCGGACAGGGCAGACCGGGGAGCTGTTTTTT
v_gene: TRBV24-1; j_gene: TRBJ2-1; abundance: .; d_gene: TRBD2; CDR3aa: CATSAPGKTSGSWDEQFF; CDR3nt: TGTGCCACCAGTGCCCCCGGTAAGACTAGCGGGAGTTGGGATGAGCAGTTCTTC
v_gene: TRBV19; j_gene: TRBJ1-5; abundance: once; d_gene: .; CDR3aa: CASSITFGDQPQHF; CDR3nt: TGTGCCAGTAGTATAACGTTCGGGGATCAGCCCCAGCATTTT
v_gene: TRBV24-1; j_gene: TRBJ2-1; abundance: .; d_gene: TRBD1; CDR3aa: CATSDPDRGVPNEQFF; CDR3nt: TGTGCCACCAGTGATCCTGACAGGGGCGTTCCCAATGAGCAGTTCTTC
v_gene: TRBV5-1; j_gene: TRBJ1-1; abundance: .; d_gene: TRBD1; CDR3aa: CASSFLGTAEAFF; CDR3nt: TGCGCCAGCAGCTTCCTTGGGACAGCTGAAGCTTTCTTT
v_gene: TRBV5-4; j_gene: TRBJ2-5; abundance: .; d_gene: .; CDR3aa: CASSLSGLETQYF; CDR3nt: TGTGCCAGCAGCTTGTCGGGACTAGAGACCCAGTACTTC
v_gene: TRBV11-2; j_gene: TRBJ2-7; abundance: once; d_gene: TRBD1; CDR3aa: CASSLIGGGQGAREQYF; CDR3nt: TGTGCCAGCAGCTTAATCGGAGGGGGACAGGGGGCTAGAGAGCAGTACTTC
v_gene: TRBV7-2; j_gene: TRBJ1-3; abundance: .; d_gene: .; CDR3aa: CASSRINTGGNTIYF; CDR3nt: TGTGCCAGCAGCCGGATCAACACGGGGGGAAACACCATATATTTT
v_gene: TRBV7-6; j_gene: TRBJ2-1; abundance: .; d_gene: TRBD2; CDR3aa: CASSTGSGKDEQFF; CDR3nt: TGTGCCAGCAGCACGGGTAGCGGGAAGGATGAGCAGTTCTTC
v_gene: TRBV7-9; j_gene: TRBJ2-2; abundance: .; d_gene: .; CDR3aa: CASSPRNPQRTGELFF; CDR3nt: TGTGCCAGCAGCCCCCGGAACCCCCAGCGGACCGGGGAGCTGTTTTTT
v_gene: TRBV5-4; j_gene: TRBJ2-5; abundance: .; d_gene: .; CDR3aa: CASSFRGAEETQYF; CDR3nt: TGTGCCAGCAGCTTCCGGGGGGCGGAGGAGACCCAGTACTTC
v_gene: TRBV7-9; j_gene: TRBJ1-2; abundance: .; d_gene: TRBD1; CDR3aa: CASSLGTGHYGYTF; CDR3nt: TGTGCCAGCAGCTTAGGGACAGGGCACTATGGCTACACCTTC
v_gene: TRBV18; j_gene: TRBJ1-5; abundance: once; d_gene: TRBD1; CDR3aa: CASSQTGTGDQPQHF; CDR3nt: TGTGCCAGCTCCCAGACCGGGACAGGGGATCAGCCCCAGCATTTT
v_gene: TRBV4-1; j_gene: TRBJ2-2; abundance: few; d_gene: TRBD2; CDR3aa: CASSQTSGGLNTGELFF; CDR3nt: TGCGCCAGCAGCCAGACTAGCGGGGGGCTGAACACCGGGGAGCTGTTTTTT
v_gene: TRBV11-2; j_gene: TRBJ2-3; abundance: .; d_gene: TRBD2; CDR3aa: CASSSTGTSGGQAQYF; CDR3nt: TGTGCCAGCAGCAGTACCGGGACTAGTGGGGGTCAGGCGCAGTATTTT
v_gene: TRBV6-5; j_gene: TRBJ1-4; abundance: .; d_gene: TRBD1; CDR3aa: CASRWTGRSEKLFF; CDR3nt: TGTGCCAGCAGGTGGACAGGGCGGAGTGAAAAACTGTTTTTT
v_gene: TRBV3-1/TRBV3-2; j_gene: TRBJ2-1; abundance: .; d_gene: TRBD2; CDR3aa: CASSHQGLASFF; CDR3nt: TGTGCCAGCAGCCACCAGGGACTAGCGTCATTCTTC